This entry lists 15 T cell receptor beta chains sequenced from one sample in a study of blood T cell repertoires in COVID-19. Method: immunoSEQ multiplex PCR; TCRdb's copy keeps in-frame clones and lacks some. Here the sample spans about 340,000 clones, roughly 86% being singletons. Source material: peripheral blood. The origin of the receptors is a woman in her sixties or seventies with COVID-19, enrolled during active disease.

V gene TRBV6-5 combines with J gene TRBJ1-4; 7 bases agree with TRBD1. CDR3 length equals 14 residues. Trimming cost V 5 bases and J 4 bases; bases outside gene matches: 4. The germline V gene has CDR1 MNHEY and CDR2 SVGAGI. This CDR3 is CASSRDSFNEKLFF. DNA of the CDR3: TGTGCCAGCAGTAGGGACAGCTTTAATGAAAAACTGTTTTTT.

The chain couples TRBV11-2 to TRBJ2-7; 9 bases match TRBD1. V trimming: 5 bases; J trimming: 2 bases; junction bases outside the gene matches: 10. Germline V gives CDR1 SGHAT, CDR2 FQNNGV. CDR3 length: 16 residues. The CDR3 reads CASSLASGTGTYEQYF. The CDR3 bases are TGTGCCAGCAGCCTCGCGTCCGGGACAGGGACCTACGAGCAGTACTTC.

The chain has TRBV2 and TRBJ1-4, with a tentative D call TRBD1 (6 bases). The CDR3 sequence is 13 residues long. With 4 bases removed from V and 4 bases from J, the gap between germline ends came to 7 bases. Germline V gene sequence: CDR1 SNHLY, CDR2 FYNNEI. The CDR3 spells CASSGGRNEKLFF. CDR3 DNA sequence: TGTGCCAGCAGTGGGGGGCGTAATGAAAAACTGTTTTTT.

The V gene is TRBV19, the J gene TRBJ2-7; 9 bases line up with TRBD1. The CDR3 has 14 residues. The germline gives CDR1 LNHDA, CDR2 SQIVND (reference sequence). V dropped 3 bases and J dropped 4; count of bases not matched to a gene: 4. The CDR3 loop is CASSIQTGGYEQYF. CDR3 bases: TGTGCCAGTAGTATCCAGACAGGGGGATACGAGCAGTACTTC.

This chain connects TRBV3-1 (or the pseudogene TRBV3-2) to TRBJ2-7, with TRBD1 matching over 9 bases. Trimming took 4 bases from V and 7 from J; bases not matched to a gene: 14. Germline assignment: CDR1 LGHDT and CDR2 YNNKEL (reference sequence). This CDR3 has 16 residues. CDR3 nucleotide sequence: TGTGCCAGCAGCCCTTACAGGGGGCGCGGTACGGGTGAGCAGTACTTC. Translating it yields CASSPYRGRGTGEQYF.

This clone was found once. The chain combines TRBV5-1 with TRBJ2-4; possible D gene TRBD2, 6 bases. The CDR3 totals 15 residues. Germline V CDR1 and CDR2: SGHRS, YFSETQ. V was cut by 4 bases and J by 1 base, with 12 bases left in between. The CDR3 nucleotides read TGCGCCAGCAGCCGTGCTAGCGATGCCAAAAACATTCAGTACTTC. Encoded protein: CASSRASDAKNIQYF.

This chain uses TRBV4-1 with TRBJ1-1; a weak D match, TRBD1 (6 bases). Germline lookup yields CDR1 MGHRA and CDR2 YSYEKL. The CDR3 runs to 12 residues. V was trimmed by 4 bases and J by 3 bases, leaving 6 bases between them. CDR3 protein: CASSPGDTEAFF. The CDR3 DNA is TGCGCCAGCAGCCCAGGGGACACTGAAGCTTTCTTT.

This chain links TRBV10-3 with TRBJ1-2, with 11 bases lining up with TRBD1. Germline CDR1 and CDR2: ENHRY and SYGVKD. The J segment lost 0 bases and the V segment lost 6 bases, leaving 6 bases of the junction unmatched. CDR3 size: 16 residues. The chain's CDR3 is CAISGGTGGSNYGYTF. CDR3 coding DNA: TGTGCCATCAGCGGAGGGACAGGGGGATCTAACTATGGCTACACCTTC.

This chain links TRBV5-1 with TRBJ2-3; 7 bases are shared with TRBD1. Germline V gene sequence: CDR1 SGHRS, CDR2 YFSETQ. The CDR3 spans 16 residues. V lost 0 bases, J lost 6 bases, and 10 bases stayed unmatched. The CDR3 nucleotides read TGCGCCAGCAGCTTGGGGCCCGCAGGGGGATCGGATACGCAGTATTTT. It encodes CASSLGPAGGSDTQYF.

CDR3 sequence reads: CSASSGTSGVRSYNEQFF. CDR3 nucleotide sequence: TGCAGTGCTAGTTCCGGGACTAGCGGGGTCCGCTCCTACAATGAGCAGTTCTTC. The V gene is TRBV20-1, the J gene TRBJ2-1; the match to TRBD2 covers 13 bases. The CDR3 runs 18 residues. The V segment lost 3 bases and the J segment 0 bases; nucleotides outside the gene matches: 8. Germline CDR1 DFQATT, CDR2 SNEGSKA (reference sequence).

The rearrangement uses TRBV5-5 and TRBJ1-2, with 7 bases matching TRBD1. V was clipped by 4 bases and J by 2 bases; unmatched bases: 5. The CDR3 sequence is 14 residues long. Germline CDR1 and CDR2: SGHKS and YYEKEE (reference sequence). CDR3 in DNA: TGTGCCAGCAGCACCAAACAGGGGAACTATGGCTACACCTTC. This encodes CASSTKQGNYGYTF.

This clone has just a few counts. The rearrangement uses TRBV5-1 and TRBJ1-5; D may be TRBD1 (5 bases). Germline V gives CDR1 SGHRS, CDR2 YFSETQ. Trimming took 1 base from V and 4 from J, leaving 9 bases between them. The length of the CDR3 is 14 residues. CDR3 protein: CASSLRGGNQPQHF. The CDR3 nucleotides are TGCGCCAGCAGCTTGAGGGGAGGAAATCAGCCCCAGCATTTT.

The chain has TRBV5-6 and TRBJ1-5; 9 bases map to TRBD1. Trimming removed 5 bases from V and 4 bases from J; junction bases left unmatched: 4. The CDR3 sequence is 14 residues long. The germline gives CDR1 SGHDT, CDR2 YYEEEE. CDR3 protein: CASSSGTGNQPQHF. CDR3 in DNA: TGTGCCAGCAGTTCCGGGACAGGGAATCAGCCCCAGCATTTT.

In this sample, this clone turned up a few times. The rearrangement links TRBV12-5 to TRBJ1-1, with 8 positions matching TRBD1. This CDR3 has 16 amino acids. In germline, CDR1 is LGHNT, CDR2 FRNRAP. J was trimmed by 0 bases and V by 10 bases; bases with no gene match: 13. CDR3 in amino acids: CATRTGQGYVNTEAFF. The DNA for the CDR3 is TGTGCTACCAGGACAGGGCAAGGATACGTGAACACTGAAGCTTTCTTT.

V is TRBV5-1 and J is TRBJ1-2; possibly TRBD1 for D (6 bases). Germline V CDR1 and CDR2: SGHRS, YFSETQ. This CDR3 region has 13 residues. V was cut by 5 bases and J by 8 bases, with 16 bases left in between. CDR3 residues: CASRPTGPGGYTF. In DNA form, the CDR3 reads TGCGCCAGCAGGCCGACAGGTCCGGGAGGCTACACCTTC.